The 10 T cell receptor beta chains given below trace back to one sample, sequenced in a study of blood T cells in healthy people across ages. Using a J-beta primer mix together with a sample-barcoded 5' primer, a second PCR was run for roughly 6 to 12 cycles. One entry per CDR3 protein, called by TCRdb with MiXCR from the 5' RACE reads. Of about 500,000 distinct CDR3 sequences listed, approximately 25% are singletons. The sample also formed part of further work on T cells of mothers and their children.

What was sequenced was blood. Receptors were obtained from a boy between 10 and 17 years old in good health.

This clonotype was seen a handful of times. The rearrangement uses TRBV20-1 and TRBJ2-4; no definite D call. With 0 bases removed from V and 1 base from J, the gap between germline ends came to 7 bases. CDR1 and CDR2 (germline): DFQATT, SNEGSKA (reference sequence). This CDR3 contains 14 residues. DNA of the CDR3: TGCAGTGCTAGAGATTTAAAGGCCAAAAACATTCAGTACTTC. Amino acids: CSARDLKAKNIQYF.

In this sample, this clonotype turned up a few times. Given a much more abundant clone one base away, this may be a read error. This likely comes from a read error, as the CDR3 has no conserved phenylalanine or tryptophan at its end. The rearrangement links TRBV5-1 to TRBJ2-3; D not certain. Trimming pared 7 bases from V and 1 base from J, leaving 4 bases between. Germline CDR1 reads SGHRS; CDR2 reads YFSETQ. This CDR3 has 11 amino acids. CDR3 DNA: TGCGCCAGCCGCGGCACAGATACGCAGTATCTT. As protein: CASRGTDTQYL.

V and J are TRBV11-2 and TRBJ2-7; D not certain. The CDR3 runs to 12 residues. The ends were cut back, 5 bases at V and 7 bases at J, with 12 bases in the middle. Per the germline V gene, CDR1 is SGHAT and CDR2 is FQNNGV. The CDR3 region is CASSLPQTEQYF. CDR3 in DNA: TGTGCCAGCAGCCTCCCACAGACGGAGCAGTACTTC.

The rearrangement links TRBV6-2 or TRBV6-3 to TRBJ2-3, with 10 nucleotides matching TRBD2. The germline V gene has CDR1 MNHEY and CDR2 SVGEGT. J was trimmed by 1 base and V by 9 bases; bases with no gene match: 1. The CDR3 totals 13 residues. CDR3: CASTSGGTDTQYF. As DNA, the CDR3 is TGTGCCAGTACTAGCGGGGGCACAGATACGCAGTATTTT.

The gene calls are TRBV7-8 and TRBJ2-2, with no clear D. Trimming pared 6 bases from V and 0 bases from J, leaving 8 bases between. The CDR3 consists of 14 residues. From germline, CDR1 is SGHVS and CDR2 FQNEAQ. The CDR3 sequence: CASSIRSNTGELFF. CDR3 coding DNA: TGTGCCAGCAGTATACGCTCGAACACCGGGGAGCTGTTTTTT.

This clonotype was seen more than once but under ten times. The chain employs TRBV29-1 and TRBJ2-1, with 10 bases fitting TRBD2. The CDR3 is 14 residues long. In germline, CDR1 is SQVTM, CDR2 ANQGSEA. CDR3 DNA sequence: TGCAGTGTGACCCTAGCGGGGGTTTACAATGAGCAGTTCTTC. Protein: CSVTLAGVYNEQFF.

CDR3 sequence reads: CAWSVAGNQPQHF. The CDR3, as DNA: TGTGCCTGGAGTGTGGCGGGGAATCAGCCCCAGCATTTT. V usage is TRBV30 and J usage is TRBJ1-5, with unresolved D. In germline, CDR1 is GTSNPN, CDR2 SVGIG (reference sequence). This CDR3 contains 13 residues. Trimming cost V 0 bases and J 4 bases, with 7 bases left between them.

This clonotype appeared a few times. This sequence joins TRBV7-2 and TRBJ1-1; no clear D gene. Germline CDR1 and CDR2: SGHTA and FQGNSA. V lost 5 bases to trimming and J lost 4 bases, with 11 bases between them. The CDR3 is 13 residues long. The CDR3 bases are TGTGCCAGCAGCCCCGGGGAATTCACTGAAGCTTTCTTT. This translates into CASSPGEFTEAFF.

The chain carries TRBV12-3 or TRBV12-4 and TRBJ2-5; D possibly corresponds to TRBD2 (6 bases). The ends were cut back, 3 bases at V and 4 bases at J, with 9 bases in the middle. The CDR3 runs to 13 residues. CDR3 nucleotide sequence: TGTGCCAGCAGTTTTAGGAGGGCAGAGACCCAGTACTTC. Translated: CASSFRRAETQYF.

This clonotype has a count of ten or more. This chain uses TRBV4-1 with TRBJ2-3, with 7 bases fitting TRBD2. The trim removed 4 bases at V and 0 bases at J, leaving 4 bases unmatched. Per the germline V gene, CDR1 is MGHRA and CDR2 is YSYEKL. The CDR3 is made up of 15 amino acids. The CDR3 reads CASSRGTTSTDTQYF. The CDR3 region has the DNA TGCGCCAGCAGCCGCGGGACTACCAGCACAGATACGCAGTATTTT.